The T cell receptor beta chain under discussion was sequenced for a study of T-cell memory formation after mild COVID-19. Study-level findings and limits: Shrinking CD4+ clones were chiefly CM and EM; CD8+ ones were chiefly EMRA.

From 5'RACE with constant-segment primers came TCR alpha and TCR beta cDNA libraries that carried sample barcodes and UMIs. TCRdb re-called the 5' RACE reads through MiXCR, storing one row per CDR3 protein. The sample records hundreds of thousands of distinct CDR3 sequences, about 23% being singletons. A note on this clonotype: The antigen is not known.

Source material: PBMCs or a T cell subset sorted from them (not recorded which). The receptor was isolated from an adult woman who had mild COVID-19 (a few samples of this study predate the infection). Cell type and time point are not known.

The CDR3 loop reads CASRSYNSPLHF. The CDR3 DNA reads as TGTGCCAGCAGGAGCTATAATTCACCCCTCCACTTT. The J gene is TRBJ1-6, the V gene TRBV2; D gene ambiguous. Germline CDR1 is SNHLY and CDR2 is FYNNEI. Trimming left V 6 bases short and J 3 bases short, with 3 bases between. The CDR3 length is 12 residues.